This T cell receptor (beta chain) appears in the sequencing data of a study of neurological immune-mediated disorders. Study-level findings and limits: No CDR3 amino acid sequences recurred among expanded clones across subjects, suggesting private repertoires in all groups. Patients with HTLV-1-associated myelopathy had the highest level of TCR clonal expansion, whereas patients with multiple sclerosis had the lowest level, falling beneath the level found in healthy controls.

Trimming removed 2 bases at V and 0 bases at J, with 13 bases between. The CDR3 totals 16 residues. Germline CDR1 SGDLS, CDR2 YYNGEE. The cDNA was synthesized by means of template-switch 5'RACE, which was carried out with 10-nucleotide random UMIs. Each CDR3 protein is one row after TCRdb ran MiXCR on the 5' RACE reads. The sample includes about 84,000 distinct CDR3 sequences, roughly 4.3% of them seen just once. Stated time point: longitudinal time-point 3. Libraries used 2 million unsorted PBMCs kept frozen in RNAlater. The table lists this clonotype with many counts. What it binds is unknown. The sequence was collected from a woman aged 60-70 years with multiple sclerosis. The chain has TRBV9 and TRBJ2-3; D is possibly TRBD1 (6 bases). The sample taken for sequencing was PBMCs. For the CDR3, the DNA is TGTGCCAGCAGCGTCACACTAGGGGGAAGCACAGATACGCAGTATTTT. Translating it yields CASSVTLGGSTDTQYF.